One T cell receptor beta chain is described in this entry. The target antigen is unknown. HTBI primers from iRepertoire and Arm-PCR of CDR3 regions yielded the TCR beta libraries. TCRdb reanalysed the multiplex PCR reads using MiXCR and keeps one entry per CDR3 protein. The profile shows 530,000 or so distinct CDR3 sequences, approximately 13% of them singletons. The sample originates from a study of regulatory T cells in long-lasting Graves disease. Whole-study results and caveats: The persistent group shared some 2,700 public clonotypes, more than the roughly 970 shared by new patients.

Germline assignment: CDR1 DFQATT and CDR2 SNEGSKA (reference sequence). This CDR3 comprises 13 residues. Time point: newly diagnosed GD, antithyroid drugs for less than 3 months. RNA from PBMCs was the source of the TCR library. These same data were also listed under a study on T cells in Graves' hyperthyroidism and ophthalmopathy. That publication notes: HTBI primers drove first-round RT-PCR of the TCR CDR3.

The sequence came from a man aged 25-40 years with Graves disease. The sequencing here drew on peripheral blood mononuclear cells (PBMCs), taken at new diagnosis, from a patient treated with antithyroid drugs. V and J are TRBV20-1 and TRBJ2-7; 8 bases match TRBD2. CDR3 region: CSKILAGSYEQYF. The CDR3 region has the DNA TGCAGCAAGATCCTAGCGGGTAGCTACGAGCAGTACTTC.